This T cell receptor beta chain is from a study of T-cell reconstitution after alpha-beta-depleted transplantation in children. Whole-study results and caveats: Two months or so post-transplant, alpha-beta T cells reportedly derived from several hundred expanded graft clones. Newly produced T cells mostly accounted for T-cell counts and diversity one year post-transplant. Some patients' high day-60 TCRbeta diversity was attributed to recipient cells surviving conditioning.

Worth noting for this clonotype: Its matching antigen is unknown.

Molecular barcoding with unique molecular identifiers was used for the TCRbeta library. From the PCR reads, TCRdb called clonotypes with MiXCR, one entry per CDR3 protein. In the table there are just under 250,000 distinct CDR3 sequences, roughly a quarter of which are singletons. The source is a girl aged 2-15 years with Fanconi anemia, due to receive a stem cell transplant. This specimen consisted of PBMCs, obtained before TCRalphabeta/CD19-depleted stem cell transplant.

The CDR3 reads CSIAGPTGSDEQFF. CDR3 in DNA: TGCAGTATCGCCGGACCTACAGGGAGCGATGAGCAGTTCTTC. The genes are TRBV20-1 and TRBJ2-1; weak D call: TRBD1 (6 bases). V dropped 8 bases and J dropped 8 bases, with 22 bases sitting between them. The CDR3 totals 14 residues. Germline values: CDR1 DFQATT, CDR2 SNEGSKA (reference sequence).